One T cell receptor (beta chain) is described in this entry. Its antigen is not known. The data belong to a study of cytomegalovirus exposure and HLA in healthy donors. General observations from the study: The classifier reportedly diagnosed cytomegalovirus status with high sensitivity and specificity.

The PCR used 60 Vbeta and 13 Jbeta primers. Only in-frame clones appear in the TCRdb table, and some are missing; sequencing was by immunoSEQ multiplex PCR. The sample holds 180,000 or so clones, around four fifths seen once. V was cut by 5 bases and J by 5 bases, with 15 bases left in between. This CDR3 has 14 residues. Germline CDR1 and CDR2: SEHNR and FQNEAQ (reference sequence). Sequenced input: PBMCs. The V and J genes are TRBV7-9 and TRBJ2-5; D possibly corresponds to TRBD1 (6 bases). The receptor comes from a woman aged 25 to 39 in good health and CMV-seronegative. The CDR3: CASSPLGQPETQYF. The CDR3, as DNA: TGTGCCAGCAGCCCGTTGGGACAACCGGAGACCCAGTACTTC.